Listed here are 27 T cell receptor beta chains from one sample, sequenced in a study of memory CD4+ T cells and cytomegalovirus serostatus. TCRdb keeps only in-frame clones here, not all; method: immunoSEQ multiplex PCR. The sample has fewer than 90,000 clones, about 78% seen once. The sort gate was single viable CD3+CD4+CD8-CD45RO+ cells for memory CD4+ T cells. The sample was memory CD4+ T cells from blood. The receptors were gathered from an adult in good health and CMV-seropositive.

The chain is built from TRBV10-3 and TRBJ1-1; D possibly corresponds to TRBD1 (5 bases). This CDR3 contains 11 residues. The germline V and J ends were trimmed by 4 bases and 11 bases, with 11 bases remaining between them. CDR1 ENHRY and CDR2 SYGVKD come from the germline V gene. The CDR3 is CAISGGVVAFF. The CDR3 region has the DNA TGTGCCATCAGTGGAGGGGTTGTGGCTTTCTTT.

The rearrangement uses TRBV6-5 and TRBJ2-5; D is unclear. This CDR3 contains 15 residues. V was cut by 8 bases and J by 5 bases, with 21 bases left in between. CDR1 is MNHEY, CDR2 SVGAGI, per germline. CDR3 amino acids: CASAKGPVSGETQYF. In DNA form, the CDR3 reads TGTGCCAGCGCCAAAGGCCCCGTTTCTGGGGAGACCCAGTACTTC.

This clone turned up a few times. The chain joins TRBV30 to TRBJ2-1; no firm D call. The ends were cut back, 0 bases at V and 8 bases at J, with 8 bases in the middle. Germline V CDR1 and CDR2: GTSNPN, SVGIG (reference sequence). The CDR3 is 12 residues long. Here the CDR3 reads CAWSVQRDEQFF. The CDR3 coding sequence is TGTGCCTGGAGTGTACAAAGGGATGAGCAGTTCTTC.

This chain joins TRBV5-6 and TRBJ1-2, with D perhaps matching TRBD1 (6 bases). This CDR3 is built from 16 residues. CDR1 is SGHDT and CDR2 is YYEEEE in the germline V gene. Trimming removed 0 bases at V and 3 bases at J, with 15 bases between. The DNA of the CDR3 is TGTGCCAGCAGCTTGGCAGCCTCGGACAGATACTATGGCTACACCTTC. It is translated as CASSLAASDRYYGYTF.

The chain is built from TRBV5-6 and TRBJ1-2, with D tentatively TRBD1 (6 bases). V lost 4 bases and J 1 base, leaving 11 bases between the germline ends. Germline CDR1 is SGHDT and CDR2 is YYEEEE. The CDR3 has 14 amino acids. CDR3 loop: CASSPLDSNYGYTF. DNA for the CDR3: TGTGCCAGCAGCCCCCTGGACAGTAACTATGGCTACACCTTC. Variable domain in full (rest from reference TRBV5-6 and TRBJ1-2): DAGVTQSPTHLIKTRGQQVTLRCSPKSGHDTVSWYQQALGQGPQFIFQYYEEEERQRGNFPDRFSGHQFPNYSSELNVNALLLGDSALYLCASSPLDSNYGYTFGSGTRLTVV.

The rearrangement links TRBV28 to TRBJ1-1, with 9 bases that match TRBD1. Germline CDR1 is MDHEN and CDR2 is SYDVKM. The CDR3 has 13 residues. Unmatched junction bases numbered 4, after V lost 8 bases and J lost 3 bases. CDR3 in DNA: TGTGCCAGCGGGACAGGGCAAGACACTGAAGCTTTCTTT. Translation gives CASGTGQDTEAFF.

This rearrangement joins TRBV10-2 to TRBJ2-7, with D possibly TRBD2 on 6 matching bases. With 8 bases removed from V and 0 bases from J, the gap between germline ends came to 14 bases. Germline V lookup: CDR1 WSHSY, CDR2 SAAADI. The CDR3 extends over 14 amino acids. The CDR3 is CASLEGPTSYEQYF. The DNA of the CDR3 is TGCGCCAGCCTGGAGGGACCGACCTCCTACGAGCAGTACTTC.

The J gene is TRBJ2-3, the V gene TRBV28; TRBD2 might be the D (6 bases). Germline V gives CDR1 MDHEN, CDR2 SYDVKM. Trimming shortened V by 7 bases and J by 5 bases, and 13 bases separated the two germline ends. The CDR3 covers 13 residues. The CDR3 nucleotides are TGTGCCAGCAACCCTAGCGTTGGAGATACGCAGTATTTT. Its protein product is CASNPSVGDTQYF.

This clone came up a few times. The chain links TRBV18 to TRBJ1-1; D is unresolved. Trimming pared 4 bases from V and 0 bases from J, leaving 12 bases between. Germline assignment: CDR1 KGHSH and CDR2 LQKENI. CDR3 size: 15 residues. In DNA, the CDR3 is TGTGCCAGCTCACAACGTGCAGACTTGAACACTGAAGCTTTCTTT. This codes for CASSQRADLNTEAFF. Full variable domain (outside the CDR3, taken from reference TRBV18 and TRBJ1-1): NAGVMQNPRHLVRRRGQEARLRCSPMKGHSHVYWYRQLPEEGLKFMVYLQKENIIDESGMPKERFSAEFPKEGPSILRIQQVVRGDSAAYFCASSQRADLNTEAFFGQGTRLTVV.

This clone was counted once. The chain joins TRBV10-2 to TRBJ1-5; TRBD1 matches 9 bases. Germline V CDR1 and CDR2: WSHSY, SAAADI. The CDR3 has 13 residues. V was pared by 8 bases and J by 6 bases, with 5 bases of the junction left unmatched. The CDR3: CASSGQGGQPQHF. CDR3 bases: TGCGCCAGCTCGGGACAGGGAGGTCAGCCCCAGCATTTT.

The chain has TRBV6-1 and TRBJ1-3, with D uncertain. This CDR3 is 14 amino acids long. Germline CDR1 and CDR2: MNHNS and SASEGT. Trimming pared 2 bases from V and 3 bases from J, leaving 8 bases between. The CDR3 DNA follows: TGTGCCAGCAGTGAAACCCCGGGTGGAAACACCATATATTTT. It translates to CASSETPGGNTIYF.

Only one count was recorded for this clone. V and J are TRBV6-5 and TRBJ2-3, with 7 nucleotides matching TRBD1. The V and J ends lost 3 bases and 4 bases, in that order; junction bases with no gene match: 7. CDR3 length: 15 residues. In germline, CDR1 is MNHEY, CDR2 SVGAGI. CDR3 protein: CASSYIGGAADTQYF. CDR3 in DNA: TGTGCCAGCAGTTATATAGGGGGCGCGGCAGATACGCAGTATTTT.

The V gene is TRBV7-2, the J gene TRBJ2-5, with D hard to call. CDR3 length equals 18 residues. Trimming left V 4 bases short and J 4 bases short, with 25 bases between. Germline CDR1 is SGHTA and CDR2 is FQGNSA. The CDR3 DNA is TGTGCCAGCAGCTCACCCCTTTGGGTAGCTCTACAACCAGAGACCCAGTACTTC. This translates into CASSSPLWVALQPETQYF.

The V gene is TRBV5-1, the J gene TRBJ1-1, with 9 bases identical to TRBD1. Trimming cost V 4 bases and J 3 bases; bases outside gene matches: 7. This CDR3 comprises 15 residues. Germline V gene sequence: CDR1 SGHRS, CDR2 YFSETQ. CDR3 nucleotide sequence: TGCGCCAGCAGCCTGAACAGGGGGCAAGACACTGAAGCTTTCTTT. Its translation is CASSLNRGQDTEAFF.

This clone turned up a few times. The chain is built from TRBV28 and TRBJ1-2; the match to TRBD1 covers 7 bases. Germline-derived CDR1 and CDR2 are MDHEN and SYDVKM. After removal of 5 bases from V and 1 base from J, the junction contained 7 bases not matched to a gene. CDR3 length: 15 amino acids. CDR3 nucleotides: TGTGCCAGCAGTAGATATACAGGGGTTAACTATGGCTACACCTTC. Translated: CASSRYTGVNYGYTF.

The chain links TRBV6-1 to TRBJ1-1, with D perhaps TRBD1 (6 bases). This CDR3 contains 15 residues. V was pared by 7 bases and J by 3 bases, with 18 bases between. CDR1 is MNHNS, CDR2 SASEGT, per germline. CDR3 coding DNA: TGTGCCAGCATTGGGTGGGTTAGGGGGTACACTGAAGCTTTCTTT. Its translation: CASIGWVRGYTEAFF.

As DNA, the CDR3 is TGTGCCAGCTCACCGACAACGGACCTCACGGCTGAAGCTTTCTTT. Protein sequence: CASSPTTDLTAEAFF. This rearrangement joins TRBV18 to TRBJ1-1; D not certain. Germline-derived CDR1 and CDR2 are KGHSH and LQKENI. CDR3 length: 15 amino acids. Between the trimmed V and J ends, which lost 3 bases and 6 bases, there was a span of 17 bases.

This clone came up once. This rearrangement joins TRBV4-1 to TRBJ1-1, with unresolved D. The germline gives CDR1 MGHRA, CDR2 YSYEKL. Trimming cost V 0 bases and J 5 bases, with 10 bases left between them. The CDR3 length is 14 residues. The CDR3 sequence: CASSQDRRGTEAFF. The CDR3 bases are TGCGCCAGCAGCCAAGATCGTAGAGGTACTGAAGCTTTCTTT.

The rearrangement joins TRBV10-3 to TRBJ1-2; D is unclear. Per germline, CDR1 ENHRY and CDR2 SYGVKD. There are 12 residues in the CDR3. Trimming left V 0 bases short and J 8 bases short, with 7 bases between. The CDR3 is CAISESTRGYTF. CDR3 coding DNA: TGTGCCATCAGTGAGTCCACGAGGGGCTACACCTTC.

This sequence joins TRBV6-5 and TRBJ1-1; maybe TRBD1 (6 bases). Germline V gives CDR1 MNHEY, CDR2 SVGAGI. CDR3 size: 15 residues. V was pared by 5 bases and J by 5 bases, with 18 bases between. CDR3 sequence (DNA): TGTGCCAGCAGTCTCGCGGCAGGGGTGGGGACTGAAGCTTTCTTT. Protein: CASSLAAGVGTEAFF.

The chain employs TRBV4-1 and TRBJ1-3; D may be TRBD1 (6 bases). Germline V lookup: CDR1 MGHRA, CDR2 YSYEKL. V was pared by 1 base and J by 7 bases, with 14 bases between. The CDR3 runs 15 residues. The CDR3 nucleotides read TGCGCCAGCAGCCAAGTTTCCGGGGGCAAGAACACCATATATTTT. Its protein is CASSQVSGGKNTIYF.

The chain employs TRBV18 and TRBJ1-3; TRBD1 agrees at 8 bases. V was pared by 3 bases and J by 2 bases, with 6 bases of the junction left unmatched. Germline V lookup: CDR1 KGHSH, CDR2 LQKENI. The CDR3 is 16 residues long. The DNA of the CDR3 is TGTGCCAGCTCACCCCGGGGACAGGCAACTGGAAACACCATATATTTT. This codes for CASSPRGQATGNTIYF.

The chain uses TRBV28 and TRBJ1-5, with a possible D match to TRBD1 (5 bases). Germline-derived CDR1 and CDR2 are MDHEN and SYDVKM. The CDR3 is 12 amino acids. Between the trimmed V and J ends, which lost 10 bases and 7 bases, there was a span of 14 bases. CDR3 nucleotide sequence: TGTGCCATTAATCAGGGAGGGCAGCCCCAGCATTTT. It specifies CAINQGGQPQHF.

The sample holds many counts of this clone. The chain combines TRBV7-6 with TRBJ1-5, with no clear D. The CDR3 sequence is 12 residues long. Germline CDR1 SGHVS, CDR2 FNYEAQ. Trimming stripped 2 bases from V and 7 bases from J, with 6 bases between. CDR3 protein: CASSLPEQPQHF. CDR3 DNA: TGTGCCAGCAGCTTACCAGAACAGCCCCAGCATTTT.

The chain is built from TRBV2 and TRBJ2-5; 7 bases are a match to TRBD2. Germline CDR1 and CDR2: SNHLY and FYNNEI. The CDR3 is made up of 12 amino acids. V lost 8 bases to trimming and J lost 4 bases; unmatched junction nucleotides: 4. CDR3 region: CASGTGGETQYF. In DNA, the CDR3 is TGTGCCAGCGGAACGGGAGGAGAGACCCAGTACTTC.

This clone appeared a single time. The rearrangement links TRBV5-4 to TRBJ1-2; tentative D call: TRBD1 (5 bases). V shed 4 bases and J shed 0 bases, with 10 bases lying between them. The CDR3 is made up of 14 amino acids. CDR1 and CDR2 (germline): SGHNT, YYREEE (reference sequence). In DNA, the CDR3 is TGTGCCAGCAGCGTGGGACGGGCTAACTATGGCTACACCTTC. This translates into CASSVGRANYGYTF.

This clone has just a few counts. V is TRBV2 and J is TRBJ1-5; D remains unclear. Trimming removed 7 bases from V and 5 bases from J, with 12 bases in between. Germline CDR1 and CDR2: SNHLY and FYNNEI. The CDR3 consists of 13 residues. As DNA, the CDR3 is TGTGCCAGCATGGAACAGAGCCATCAGCCCCAGCATTTT. This translates into CASMEQSHQPQHF.